This T cell receptor (beta chain) was sequenced during a study of shared clonotypes between healthy human individuals. The data were produced by immunoSEQ multiplex PCR, yet TCRdb's version contains in-frame clones alone and is incomplete. The sample lists approximately 740,000 clones, roughly 70% seen once, with about 1.7% in the top ten. Losses at the gene ends were 6 bases for V and 4 bases for J; bases not matched to a gene: 8. Germline CDR1 is ENHRY and CDR2 is SYGVKD. The CDR3 extends over 14 amino acids. Donors were healthy HIV-negative adults without recent acute infections or vaccinations. The chain carries TRBV10-3 and TRBJ1-2; the match to TRBD1 covers 7 bases. Specimen: memory CD4+ T cells sorted from blood. Subset meaning: CD45RA-negative fraction. The source is a woman aged 30 to 39 in good health. In DNA, the CDR3 is TGTGCCATCAGGCGACAGGGCCCCCTCTATGGCTACACCTTC. Amino acid sequence: CAIRRQGPLYGYTF.